The clone carrying this T cell receptor (delta chain) is judged large. In the same sample, other DNA sequences code for this CDR3. TCRdb re-called clones from the reads using CATT. The sample has roughly 7,400 delta-chain clones; 11% are singletons. This CDR3 is built from 16 residues. Germline V gene sequence: CDR1 GEAIGNYY, CDR2 EKD. V lost 0 bases to trimming and J lost 0 bases, with 13 bases between them. The sample originates from a study of gamma-delta chains in newborns, infants, children. Study details: Microbial exposure reportedly drives polyclonal innate γδ T cell expansion after birth.

V usage is TRDV2 and J usage is TRDJ1, with D unclear. Sequencing was done on a sample of blood. This TCR was recovered from a child who was a newborn, infant or young child, either healthy, febrile or measles-vaccinated (not recorded which). CDR3 loop: CACDTVEGGDTDKLIF. In DNA, the CDR3 is TGTGCCTGTGACACCGTGGAGGGAGGCGACACCGATAAACTCATCTTT.